A single sample gave rise to the 2 T cell receptor beta chains below, sequenced in a study of T cell changes during pregnancy in multiple sclerosis. Produced via immunoSEQ multiplex PCR; TCRdb's table is partial and in-frame only. The table includes some 19,000 clones, approximately 88% detected once. The material sequenced was CD8+ T cells from peripheral blood mononuclear cells, taken after pregnancy. These receptors all stem from a female donor in good health, enrolled as a control in a pregnancy study.

The chain recombines TRBV6-5 with TRBJ1-2; TRBD1 aligns across 8 bases. Germline-derived CDR1 and CDR2 are MNHEY and SVGAGI. With 5 bases clipped from V and 5 bases from J, the junction kept 10 bases outside the gene matches. This CDR3 comprises 15 residues. In DNA form, the CDR3 reads TGTGCCAGCAGTCCATGGGACAGGAGCAAATATGGCTACACCTTC. Amino acid sequence: CASSPWDRSKYGYTF.

CDR3 DNA sequence: TGTGCCACCAGCAGAGAACGGACAGAGATCAACAATCAGCCCCAGCATTTT. The encoded protein is CATSRERTEINNQPQHF. This sequence joins TRBV15 and TRBJ1-5; TRBD1 is a possible D gene (6 bases). The germline V gene encodes CDR1 LNHNV and CDR2 YYDKDF (reference sequence). V was cut by 0 bases and J by 3 bases, with 15 bases left in between. The CDR3 is 17 residues long.